These 23 T cell receptor beta chains were all obtained from the same sample, sequenced in a study of cytomegalovirus exposure and HLA in healthy donors (dated by TCRdb to about 2017). Library construction relied on the immunoSEQ multiplex PCR assay. The multiplex PCR relied on a mix of 60 forward primers for TCR Vbeta segments and 13 reverse primers for TCR Jbeta segments. TCRdb took this table from immuneACCESS and kept in-frame rearrangements with V and J called. Such tables lack part of the clones; where checked against another copy, unresolved V genes explain under half of the gap, and the rest is unexplained. The sample includes about 150,000 clones, with approximately 80% observed a single time. Over 1.5% of the sample is held by the ten biggest clonotypes. Specimen: PBMCs. Receptors were obtained from a woman in her late teens or twenties in good health and CMV-seronegative.

CDR3 sequence (DNA): TGCGCCAGCAGCAGCGGGACAGGGCCCATCTCCTACAATGAGCAGTTCTTC. Translation: CASSSGTGPISYNEQFF. This rearrangement joins TRBV5-1 to TRBJ2-1, with TRBD1 matching over 9 bases. This CDR3 comprises 17 residues. Germline V gives CDR1 SGHRS, CDR2 YFSETQ. The junction had 8 bases not matched to a gene; V was cut back by 4 bases and J by 0 bases.

V is TRBV28 and J is TRBJ1-5; 12 bases fit TRBD1. Trimming at V came to 6 bases and at J to 8 bases, leaving 11 bases not matched to a gene. The CDR3 runs 16 residues. The V gene's germline CDR1 is MDHEN and CDR2 SYDVKM. CDR3 amino acids: CASSHRDRGRMKPQHF. The CDR3 nucleotides read TGTGCCAGCAGCCACAGGGACAGGGGGCGAATGAAGCCCCAGCATTTT.

This chain uses TRBV7-7 with TRBJ2-5; 12 bases are shared with TRBD2. Germline CDR1 reads SSHAT; CDR2 reads FNYEAQ (reference sequence). The CDR3 runs to 15 residues. J gave up 5 bases and V 6 bases, and 7 bases lay outside the gene matches. The chain's CDR3 is CASSTSGGPRETQYF. The CDR3 coding sequence is TGTGCCAGCAGTACTAGCGGGGGGCCTAGGGAGACCCAGTACTTC.

The rearrangement joins TRBV19 to TRBJ1-5; TRBD1 is a possible D gene (6 bases). V shed 7 bases and J shed 1 base, with 20 bases lying between them. Germline-derived CDR1 and CDR2 are LNHDA and SQIVND (reference sequence). The CDR3 sequence is 17 residues long. The CDR3 region is CASTTQGIEPSNQPQHF. The CDR3 DNA is TGTGCCAGTACCACACAGGGAATTGAACCGAGCAATCAGCCCCAGCATTTT.

This chain uses TRBV6-1 with TRBJ1-3, with TRBD1 identical over 8 bases. Germline-derived CDR1 and CDR2 are MNHNS and SASEGT. J was trimmed by 3 bases and V by 6 bases; bases with no gene match: 7. This CDR3 has 15 residues. The CDR3 sequence: CASRKRQGIGNTIYF. In DNA, the CDR3 is TGTGCCAGCAGAAAAAGACAGGGGATTGGAAACACCATATATTTT.

The CDR3: CASCAGGSTDTQYF. The DNA of the CDR3 is TGTGCCAGTTGCGCGGGGGGTAGCACAGATACGCAGTATTTT. The chain couples TRBV19 to TRBJ2-3; TRBD2 aligns across 8 bases. Germline assignment: CDR1 LNHDA and CDR2 SQIVND (reference sequence). There are 14 residues in the CDR3. Losses at the gene ends were 8 bases for V and 0 bases for J; bases not matched to a gene: 4.

CDR3 in DNA: TGTGCCAGCAGCCCCAGACAGGGACCCTCTGGGGCCAACGTCCTGACTTTC. Its protein is CASSPRQGPSGANVLTF. This chain joins TRBV7-9 and TRBJ2-6; 7 bases map to TRBD1. The CDR3 is 17 residues long. Germline V CDR1 and CDR2: SEHNR, FQNEAQ (reference sequence). V lost 5 bases and J lost 0; bases outside the gene matches: 7.

Comments on this clone: At one end, the junction sequence differs from germline, possibly due to a read error. V is TRBV7-7 and J is TRBJ2-2; D is possibly TRBD2 (5 bases). The CDR3 runs 13 residues. Germline loops: CDR1 SSHAT, CDR2 FNYEAQ (reference sequence). This CDR3 is CASSLAPAGELFF. DNA for the CDR3: TGTGCTAGCAGCTTAGCGCCGGCCGGGGAGCTGTTTTTT.

This chain joins TRBV7-2 and TRBJ1-2, with 10 bases lining up with TRBD1. CDR1 and CDR2 (germline): SGHTA, FQGNSA. The CDR3 loop spans 15 amino acids. V was pared by 1 base and J by 4 bases, with 3 bases of the junction left unmatched. The CDR3 nucleotides read TGTGCCAGCAGCTTAGAACGGGACAGGGGCTATGGCTACACCTTC. Its translation is CASSLERDRGYGYTF.

This clone occurred a few times. J is TRBJ2-1 and V is TRBV6-1; TRBD1 matches at 9 bases. V lost 8 bases to trimming and J lost 0 bases; unmatched junction nucleotides: 5. CDR3 length equals 15 residues. CDR1 and CDR2 from the germline V gene are MNHNS and SASEGT. The CDR3 reads CASDKGQGSYNEQFF. DNA for the CDR3: TGTGCCAGCGACAAGGGACAGGGCTCCTACAATGAGCAGTTCTTC.

The chain is built from TRBV19 and TRBJ2-2; D might be TRBD1 (6 bases). Trimming took 6 bases from V and 0 from J, leaving 26 bases between them. The germline CDR1 and CDR2 sequences are LNHDA and SQIVND (reference sequence). The CDR3 covers 20 residues. The CDR3 is CASRGVRGFRQIANTGELFF. CDR3 DNA: TGTGCCAGTAGGGGGGTCAGGGGTTTTAGGCAAATCGCGAACACCGGGGAGCTGTTTTTT.

The chain carries TRBV5-1 and TRBJ2-2, with 8 bases that match TRBD2. CDR1 is SGHRS, CDR2 YFSETQ, per germline. This CDR3 has 15 residues. V was clipped by 2 bases and J by 9 bases; unmatched bases: 9. CDR3 in amino acids: CASSFGAGGRRELFF. The CDR3 DNA reads TGCGCCAGCAGCTTTGGGGCGGGGGGACGTCGGGAGCTGTTTTTT.

The chain links TRBV7-8 to TRBJ2-7; 9 positions agree with TRBD1. The CDR3 sequence is 15 residues long. J lost 4 bases, V lost 6 bases, and 10 bases had no gene match. From germline, CDR1 is SGHVS and CDR2 FQNEAQ. The CDR3: CASSLQGALTYEQYF. CDR3 DNA: TGTGCCAGCAGTCTACAGGGGGCGCTTACTTACGAGCAGTACTTC.

This sequence joins TRBV4-1 and TRBJ1-2; D unclear. The CDR3 is 14 residues long. Between the trimmed V and J ends, which lost 4 bases and 0 bases, there was a span of 9 bases. Germline CDR1 MGHRA, CDR2 YSYEKL. In DNA, the CDR3 is TGCGCCAGCAGCCTCCCCCAGGCTAACTATGGCTACACCTTC. It yields the protein CASSLPQANYGYTF.

This chain joins TRBV2 and TRBJ2-7, with D perhaps matching TRBD1 (5 bases). This CDR3 has 13 residues. Germline CDR1 SNHLY, CDR2 FYNNEI. Between the trimmed V and J ends, which lost 5 bases and 1 base, there was a span of 9 bases. CDR3 residues: CASSPTGSYEQYF. Written as DNA, the CDR3 is TGTGCCAGCAGTCCTACAGGTTCCTACGAGCAGTACTTC.

The chain combines TRBV25-1 with TRBJ2-5; 8 bases fit TRBD1. The CDR3 has 15 amino acids. Germline V gives CDR1 MGHDK, CDR2 SYGVNS. The ends lost 10 bases at V and 5 bases at J; junction bases unmatched: 15. This CDR3 reads CATADPDRAAETQYF. CDR3 nucleotide sequence: TGTGCCACCGCCGACCCGGACAGGGCTGCGGAGACCCAGTACTTC.

This chain links TRBV9 with TRBJ2-5, with 9 bases that match TRBD2. The CDR3 is 16 amino acids. The germline V gene has CDR1 SGDLS and CDR2 YYNGEE. J lost 1 base, V lost 0 bases, and 4 bases had no gene match. Here the CDR3 reads CASSVGSGGPQETQYF. CDR3 DNA sequence: TGTGCCAGCAGCGTAGGTAGCGGGGGCCCCCAAGAGACCCAGTACTTC. Using reference TRBV9 and TRBJ2-5 for the parts outside the CDR3, the full variable domain is DSGVTQTPKHLITATGQRVTLRCSPRSGDLSVYWYQQSLDQGLQFLIQYYNGEERAKGNILERFSAQQFPDLHSELNLSSLELGDSALYFCASSVGSGGPQETQYFGPGTRLLVL.

DNA of the CDR3: TGTGCCAGCAGTTTTTGGGAGGCAGGCGAAGCTTTCTTT. Translated: CASSFWEAGEAFF. J is TRBJ1-1 and V is TRBV27, with no clear D. V was trimmed by 3 bases and J by 8 bases, leaving 13 bases between them. From germline, CDR1 is MNHEY and CDR2 SMNVEV (reference sequence). This CDR3 has 13 amino acids.

The chain is built from TRBV11-2 and TRBJ2-3; no clear D gene. Trimming stripped 5 bases from V and 2 bases from J, with 5 bases between. Germline V gene sequence: CDR1 SGHAT, CDR2 FQNNGV. This CDR3 spans 12 amino acids. The CDR3 DNA follows: TGTGCCAGCAGCCTACCCACAGATACGCAGTATTTT. Residues: CASSLPTDTQYF.

The chain links TRBV6-5 to TRBJ2-7; 9 bases line up with TRBD2. Germline-derived CDR1 and CDR2 are MNHEY and SVGAGI. The CDR3 has 14 residues. Trimming cost V 6 bases and J 7 bases; bases outside gene matches: 10. The CDR3 coding sequence is TGTGCCAGCAGGCGGGTAGCGGGGGACCAGGAGCAGTACTTC. This encodes CASRRVAGDQEQYF.

The chain joins TRBV28 to TRBJ2-7; D might be TRBD1 (6 bases). Germline V gives CDR1 MDHEN, CDR2 SYDVKM. The CDR3 is made up of 13 amino acids. V lost 3 bases to trimming and J lost 2 bases, with 8 bases between them. The CDR3: CASSFGQTYEQYF. CDR3 coding DNA: TGTGCCAGCAGTTTCGGACAGACCTACGAGCAGTACTTC.

This clone was counted only a few times. The V call is TRBV9, the J call TRBJ2-7, with D maybe TRBD2 (6 bases). Germline V gene sequence: CDR1 SGDLS, CDR2 YYNGEE. V lost 1 base and J lost 6, with 17 bases in between. The CDR3 spans 15 residues. The chain's CDR3 is CASSVSPGRGAEQYF. The CDR3 region has the DNA TGTGCCAGCAGCGTATCGCCGGGGCGCGGGGCCGAGCAGTACTTC.

The chain employs TRBV18 and TRBJ1-5; D is unresolved. The V end was cut by 3 bases, the J end by 10 bases, with 10 bases between. This CDR3 region has 12 residues. Germline V CDR1 and CDR2: KGHSH, LQKENI. CDR3 DNA sequence: TGTGCCAGCTCACCCCAGGTGGGTCCCCAGCATTTT. The encoded protein is CASSPQVGPQHF.